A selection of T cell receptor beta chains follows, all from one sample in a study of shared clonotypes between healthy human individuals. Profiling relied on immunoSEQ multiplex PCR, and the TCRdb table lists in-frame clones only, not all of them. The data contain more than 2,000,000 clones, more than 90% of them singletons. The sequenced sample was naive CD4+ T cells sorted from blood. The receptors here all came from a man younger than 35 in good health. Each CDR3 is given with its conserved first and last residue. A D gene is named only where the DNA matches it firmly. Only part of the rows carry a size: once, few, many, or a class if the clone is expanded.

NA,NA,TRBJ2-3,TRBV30,TGTGCCTGTCAAATCAGCGATACGCAGTATTTT,CACQISDTQYF
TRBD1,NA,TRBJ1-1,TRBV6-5,TGTGCCAGCAGTTACCGGGACAGAAAAGCTTTCTTT,CASSYRDRKAFF
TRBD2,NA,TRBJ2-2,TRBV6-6,TGTGCCAGCAGGCTAGCGGGAGAAGTCGGGGAGCTGTTTTTT,CASRLAGEVGELFF
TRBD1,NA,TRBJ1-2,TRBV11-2,TGTGCCAGCAGCTCCCGGGACAGGGGTAGCTATGGCTACACCTTC,CASSSRDRGSYGYTF
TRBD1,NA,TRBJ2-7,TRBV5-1,TGCGCCAGCAGCTTGGTTGGACAGGGACGAAACGAGCAGTACTTC,CASSLVGQGRNEQYF
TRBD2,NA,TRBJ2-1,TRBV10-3,TGTGCCATCAGTGGGACTAGCGGGGGGGCTGCCTACAATGAGCAGTTCTTC,CAISGTSGGAAYNEQFF
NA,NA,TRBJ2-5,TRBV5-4,TGTGCCAGCAGCTTGGGGGTCCAAGAGACCCAGTACTTC,CASSLGVQETQYF
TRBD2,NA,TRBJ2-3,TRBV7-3,TGTGCCAGCAGCGTATTGGCGGGGGGGCCGACAGATACGCAGTATTTT,CASSVLAGGPTDTQYF
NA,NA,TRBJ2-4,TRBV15,TGTGCCACCAGCAAGGTGGAAGCCAAAAACATTCAGTACTTC,CATSKVEAKNIQYF
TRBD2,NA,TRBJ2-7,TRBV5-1,TGCGCCAGCAGCTTGGGATCCGTGGGACTATTGCCCTACGAGCAGTACTTC,CASSLGSVGLLPYEQYF
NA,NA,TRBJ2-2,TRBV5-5,TGTGCCAGCAGCTTGACAGGGTACGGGGAGCTGTTTTTT,CASSLTGYGELFF
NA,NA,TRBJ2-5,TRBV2,TGTGCCAGCAGTGAAACGGGAAGGGGGGAGACCCAGTACTTC,CASSETGRGETQYF
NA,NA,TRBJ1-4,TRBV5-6,TGTGCCAGCAGCTTGAAGGGGAAAGGGACTAATGAAAAACTGTTTTTT,CASSLKGKGTNEKLFF
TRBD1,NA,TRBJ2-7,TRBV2,TGTGCCAGCAGTGTTGACAGGGGGGTCTACGAGCAGTACTTC,CASSVDRGVYEQYF
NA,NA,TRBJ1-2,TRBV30,TGTGCCTGGAGGGGCCAAGGAGGCTATGGCTACACCTTC,CAWRGQGGYGYTF
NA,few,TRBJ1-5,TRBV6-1,TGTGCCAGCAGTGCAGGTCCCCGCAATCAGCCCCAGCATTTT,CASSAGPRNQPQHF
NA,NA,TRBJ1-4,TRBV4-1,TGCGCCAGCACCCAGGCGCAGGGCCGGTATGAAAAACTGTTTTTT,CASTQAQGRYEKLFF
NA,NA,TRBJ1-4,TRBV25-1,TGTGCCAGCAGTGAGGGCAGACTGGCTAATGAAAAACTGTTTTTT,CASSEGRLANEKLFF
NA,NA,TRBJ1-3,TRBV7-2,TGTGCCAGCAGAACGGGAGGGAGTGGAAACACCATATATTTT,CASRTGGSGNTIYF
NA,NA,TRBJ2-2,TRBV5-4,TGTGCCAGCAGACCGGGACTCACGAACACCGGGGAGCTGTTTTTT,CASRPGLTNTGELFF
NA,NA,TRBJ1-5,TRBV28,TGTGCCAGCAATAGGCCGGGGAGGAGCAATCAGCCCCAGCATTTT,CASNRPGRSNQPQHF
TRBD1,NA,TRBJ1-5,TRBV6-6,TGTGCCAGCAGTGTGTCCGGGACAGAATACAATCAGCCCCAGCATTTT,CASSVSGTEYNQPQHF
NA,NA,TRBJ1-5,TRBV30,TGTGCCTGGAGTGTGGACAGCTACAATCAGCCCCAGCATTTT,CAWSVDSYNQPQHF
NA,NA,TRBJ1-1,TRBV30,TGTGCCTGGAGTGTACCCGGGAAGGGAGGAATCACTGAAGCTTTCTTT,CAWSVPGKGGITEAFF
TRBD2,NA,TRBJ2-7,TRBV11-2,TGTGCCAGCAGCCTGGGACTAGCGGGGGAGCAGTACTTC,CASSLGLAGEQYF
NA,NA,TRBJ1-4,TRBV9,TGTGCCAGCAGCGTGGCAACAACTAATGAAAAACTGTTTTTT,CASSVATTNEKLFF
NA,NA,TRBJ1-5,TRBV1,TGCACCAGCAGCCAAGATCCCCACAGGGGGCATAGCAATCAGCCCCAGCATTTT,CTSSQDPHRGHSNQPQHF
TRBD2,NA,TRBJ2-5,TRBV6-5,TGTGCCAGCAGCATCGGGGGGGCTGGGGAGACCCAGTACTTC,CASSIGGAGETQYF
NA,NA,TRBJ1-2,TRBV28,TGTGCCAGCAGTCTCTCAGTGTACCCCTCCTATGGCTACACCTTC,CASSLSVYPSYGYTF
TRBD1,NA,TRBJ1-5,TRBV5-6,TGTGCCAGCAGCCCATCCAGGGGGATAGGCAATCAGCCCCAGCATTTT,CASSPSRGIGNQPQHF
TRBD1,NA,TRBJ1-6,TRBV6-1,TGTGCCAGCAGTGAGGGACAGGGTCATTCACCCCTCCACTTT,CASSEGQGHSPLHF
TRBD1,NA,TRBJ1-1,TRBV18,TGTGCCAGCTCACCGATGGGAACAGGGGGCGGAACTGAAGCTTTCTTT,CASSPMGTGGGTEAFF
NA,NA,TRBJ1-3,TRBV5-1,TGCGCCAGCAGCCCCACCGGGACGGCGGGTAAGTCTGGAAACACCATATATTTT,CASSPTGTAGKSGNTIYF
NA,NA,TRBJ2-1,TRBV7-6,TGTGCCAGCTCCCGGTACAATGAGCAGTTCTTC,CASSRYNEQFF
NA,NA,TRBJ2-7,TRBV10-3,TGTGCCATCAGTGAGTATCCGAACTACGAGCAGTACTTC,CAISEYPNYEQYF
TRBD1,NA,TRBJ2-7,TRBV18,TGTGCCAGCTCACCACGACAGGGGGCGAACGAGCAGTACTTC,CASSPRQGANEQYF
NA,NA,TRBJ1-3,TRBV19,TGTGCCAGTATTGGCAGCCACTCTGGAAACACCATATATTTT,CASIGSHSGNTIYF
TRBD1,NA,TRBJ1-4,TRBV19,TGTGCCAGTAGCCGACAGGGAGAGATTCAAAAACTGTTTTTT,CASSRQGEIQKLFF
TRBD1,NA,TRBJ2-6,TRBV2,TGTGCCAGCAGCCTCGGGACAGGACCCTTTGGGGCCAACGTCCTGACTTTC,CASSLGTGPFGANVLTF
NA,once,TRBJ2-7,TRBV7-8,TGTGCCAGCAGCCCCGGACCAACCACCCACGAGCAGTACTTC,CASSPGPTTHEQYF
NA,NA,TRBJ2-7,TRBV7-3,TGTGCCAGCAGCTTACTCGAAGGGGGCGAGCAGTACTTC,CASSLLEGGEQYF
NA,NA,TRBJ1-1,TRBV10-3,TGTGCCATCAGTGAGTCGTCGGGGAACATGGGCACTGAAGCTTTCTTT,CAISESSGNMGTEAFF
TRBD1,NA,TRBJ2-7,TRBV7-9,TGTGCCAGCAGCTCGAGACAGGGGCGCTCCTACGAGCAGTACTTC,CASSSRQGRSYEQYF
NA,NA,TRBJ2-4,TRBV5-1,TGCGCCAGCAGGGGGTCAGGGGTTAAAAACATTCAGTACTTC,CASRGSGVKNIQYF
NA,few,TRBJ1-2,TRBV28,TGTGCCAGCAGCCCCCTAGGCTATGGCTACACCTTC,CASSPLGYGYTF